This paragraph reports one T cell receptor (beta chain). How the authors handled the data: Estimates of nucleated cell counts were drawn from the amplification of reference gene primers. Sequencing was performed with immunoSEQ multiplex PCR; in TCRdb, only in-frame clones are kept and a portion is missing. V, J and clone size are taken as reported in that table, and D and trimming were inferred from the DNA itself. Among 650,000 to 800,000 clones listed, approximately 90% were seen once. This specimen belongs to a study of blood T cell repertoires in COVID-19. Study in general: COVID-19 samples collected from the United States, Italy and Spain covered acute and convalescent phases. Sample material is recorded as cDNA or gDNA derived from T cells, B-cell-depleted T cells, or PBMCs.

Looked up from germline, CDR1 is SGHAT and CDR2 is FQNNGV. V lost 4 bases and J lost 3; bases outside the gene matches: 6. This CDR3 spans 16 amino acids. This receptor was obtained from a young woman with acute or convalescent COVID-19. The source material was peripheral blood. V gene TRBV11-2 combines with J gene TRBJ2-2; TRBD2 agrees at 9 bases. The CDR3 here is CASSSLSGGYTGELFF. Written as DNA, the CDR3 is TGTGCCAGCAGCTCCTTAAGCGGGGGGTACACCGGGGAGCTGTTTTTT.